The entry below describes one T cell receptor (beta chain). Antigen specificity is unknown. Primers for the PCR totalled 60 Vbeta and 13 Jbeta. Measured with immunoSEQ multiplex PCR; TCRdb has only the in-frame clones, and not every one. The listing records 75,000 to 85,000 clones. The record originates from a study of cytomegalovirus exposure and HLA in healthy donors. Findings of the study overall: Later on, a genetic analysis was performed. It linked a missense variant in DCLRE1C with V- and J-gene trimming of TCR beta. As a later analysis showed, several of the most significant clusters appeared to be linked to common viral pathogens. TCR beta V segments were, for the most part, productive about 87% or about 30% of the time in an earlier analysis. HLA-A and HLA-B allele assignments for most subjects were reportedly predicted accurately using TCR beta sequences.

Trimming left V 3 bases short and J 8 bases short, with 10 bases between. Germline CDR1 reads DFQATT; CDR2 reads SNEGSKA (reference sequence). The CDR3 spans 11 residues. The sequence was collected from a man aged 18-30 years in good health and CMV-seropositive. Material for sequencing was PBMCs. V is TRBV20-1 and J is TRBJ1-2, with D perhaps matching TRBD1 (5 bases). The CDR3 nucleotides are TGCAGTGCTAGGACAGTGGTAGGCTACACCTTC. Translated: CSARTVVGYTF.